Sequencing of this TCR beta chain was carried out in a study of blood T cell repertoires in COVID-19. Study overall: Some COVID-19 samples were acute and others convalescent; all came from the United States, Italy and Spain.

Only one count was recorded for this clone. Clones were sequenced by immunoSEQ multiplex PCR, and TCRdb holds only the in-frame ones, with some missing. The sample holds some 87,000 clones; around 76% are singletons and the top ten take 15% to 20%. The TCR was taken from a woman over 75 with active or convalescent COVID-19. The sample consisted of peripheral blood.

CDR3: CASSFRTGKAEQYF. CDR3 in DNA: TGTGCCAGCAGCTTCCGGACGGGAAAGGCCGAGCAGTACTTC. The gene calls are TRBV7-2 and TRBJ2-7; maybe TRBD2 (5 bases). The CDR3 totals 14 residues. The germline gives CDR1 SGHTA, CDR2 FQGNSA. V gave up 3 bases and J gave up 6 bases, with 15 bases separating them.